This T cell receptor (beta chain) appears in the sequencing data of a study of response to subunit inactivated influenza vaccine. TCRdb processed the RT-PCR reads anew with MiXCR; each CDR3 protein has one entry. The repertoire includes hundreds of thousands of distinct CDR3 sequences, roughly 9.8% of them detected once, and approximately 12% sits in the top ten. A remark on this clonotype: Antigen unknown.

In germline, CDR1 is SGHAT, CDR2 FQNNGV. V lost 0 bases to trimming and J lost 7 bases, with 12 bases between them. The CDR3 spans 15 residues. Study observations and caveats: Few additional T cells are recruited per seasonal influenza vaccination, authors suggested.

Sequencing was performed on PBMCs from blood, taken roughly 46 days after vaccination. This chain joins TRBV11-2 and TRBJ2-2; D tentatively reads TRBD1 or TRBD2 (6 bases each). The sequence was collected from a man aged 50-59 years who received an inactivated influenza vaccine. DNA for the CDR3: TGTGCCAGCAGCTTAGAATTTGGAGGGGGCGGGGAGCTGTTTTTT. Translating it yields CASSLEFGGGGELFF.